This is a list of T cell receptor beta chains from one sample in a study of cytomegalovirus exposure and HLA in healthy donors. Assay used: immunoSEQ multiplex PCR; TCRdb lists only in-frame clones, some missing. The data show 150,000 to 200,000 clones, about 65% seen once. The specimen was PBMCs. These receptors were obtained from a man aged 40-49 years in good health and CMV-seropositive. CDR3s leave out the opening cysteine and the closing phenylalanine or tryptophan. The order of the fields is V gene, J gene, CDR3 protein.

TRBV12-5	TRBJ2-3	ASGLVRAGTSTDTQY
TRBV15	TRBJ1-6	ATSRDQSPLH
TRBV6-1	TRBJ2-5	ASSLGLAGQETQY
TRBV6-1	TRBJ1-1	ASRRDGGTEAF
TRBV27	TRBJ2-7	ASSLLRGAHEQY
TRBV4-1	TRBJ2-5	ASSTTSGGETQY
TRBV6-5	TRBJ1-1	ASSYSRTGTWAF
TRBV5-4	TRBJ1-3	ASSPGQGGSGNTIY
TRBV4-3	TRBJ2-3	ASSRSLRLEGTDTQY
TRBV11-2	TRBJ2-3	ASSFQGVIDTQY
TRBV5-1	TRBJ1-5	ASSLTGNQPQH
TRBV6-6	TRBJ2-3	ASGGSTDTQY
TRBV2	TRBJ1-6	ASRPSQGYSPLH
TRBV7-9	TRBJ2-7	ASSLPPGDGYEQY
TRBV25-1	TRBJ2-7	ASSGGEQY
TRBV7-2	TRBJ1-2	ASSITGGFYGYT
TRBV5-6	TRBJ1-2	ASSFPIRGDGYT
TRBV18	TRBJ2-7	ASSSGDYEQY
TRBV7-3	.	ASSLRGRGYEQF
TRBV7-2	TRBJ2-2	AATDFFGTGRTGELF
TRBV10-3	TRBJ1-5	ATSVENGNQPQH
TRBV5-4	TRBJ2-3	ASSPPGQTDTQY
TRBV7-8	TRBJ1-6	ASSLQGSNSPLH
TRBV4-2	TRBJ1-5	ASSQDGGGEQPQH
TRBV5-6	TRBJ1-2	ASSTGQGRAYYDT
TRBV6-6	TRBJ1-4	ASSYPEATNEKLF
TRBV30	TRBJ1-3	AWSRPPGASILPLY
TRBV30	TRBJ2-2	ASQGQGWTGELF
TRBV5-6	TRBJ2-7	ASSPAGDGEQY
TRBV7-6	TRBJ2-7	ASSPGDSSYEQY
TRBV6-5	TRBJ1-2	ASSYSPWGQNGYT
TRBV6-5	TRBJ1-2	ASSYSYQDYGYT
TRBV6-6	TRBJ1-2	ASGETNYGYT
TRBV30	TRBJ2-1	AWSSGTGGNEQF
TRBV30	TRBJ1-1	AWQVNRNTEAF
TRBV5-1	TRBJ1-3	ASRAGLSAVGNTIY
TRBV7-2	TRBJ1-4	ASSSYRGRNEKLF
TRBV4-2	TRBJ2-2	ASSQASVNTGELF
TRBV9	TRBJ2-1	ASRGLSGGYDEQF
TRBV13	TRBJ2-6	ASSFRQKANVLT
TRBV6-6	TRBJ1-2	ASSPGREVRGYT
TRBV29-1	TRBJ1-2	SVEGWYRLRYGYT
TRBV11-1	TRBJ2-7	ASSGLVSFPPYEQY
TRBV10-3	TRBJ1-4	AISVRGGEKLF
TRBV2	TRBJ1-4	ASSGTDRANEKLF